This TCR beta chain was recorded in a study of blood T cell repertoires in COVID-19. Whole-study context: Samples of COVID-19 (acute and convalescent) were obtained from the United States, Italy and Spain. The analysed material was cDNA or gDNA that came from T cells, B-cell-depleted T cells, or PBMCs.

The authors' processing: Reference gene primer amplification yielded estimated nucleated cell counts. Sequencing used immunoSEQ multiplex PCR; TCRdb keeps in-frame clones, though not all of them. V and J calls and clone size are copied from that table; D and trimming were computed from the DNA. This sample has 100,000 or so clones, with over 75% found just once. This CDR3 spans 16 amino acids. Germline assignment: CDR1 SGHTA and CDR2 FQGNSA. J lost 0 bases, V lost 2 bases, and 3 bases had no gene match. This TCR was sampled from a man in his fifties or sixties with acute or convalescent COVID-19. The gene calls are TRBV7-2 and TRBJ2-2; 7 nucleotides line up with TRBD2. Sequenced sample: peripheral blood. The CDR3: CASSLISGANTGELFF. For the CDR3, the DNA is TGTGCCAGCAGCTTAATAAGCGGGGCGAACACCGGGGAGCTGTTTTTT.